This TCR beta chain is from a study of cytomegalovirus exposure and HLA in healthy donors. Study findings and constraints: The authors later found TCR association rates varying by HLA locus, with DRB1 most and HLA-C fewest. Follow-up analysis later connected one missense variant in DCLRE1C with trimming of TCR beta V- and J-genes. Presence/absence analyses treated sequencing depth as roughly uniform across donors. In an earlier analysis, about 87% or about 30%: the productive usage of most TCR beta V segments.

To note about this clone: Its target is not known.

The primer mix had 60 Vbeta and 13 Jbeta primers. TCRdb's table, derived via immunoSEQ multiplex PCR, lists solely in-frame clones and lacks some. This sample carries around 200,000 clones, 75% to 90% of them seen once, and the ten largest clones take around 0.34%. The CDR3 runs to 16 residues. Germline CDR1 is MNHEY and CDR2 is SMNVEV (reference sequence). Deletions cut 2 bases from V and 1 base from J, with 11 bases between. This sequence joins TRBV27 and TRBJ2-2; weak D call: TRBD2 (5 bases). The sequenced material came from PBMCs. This receptor was identified in a woman aged 25-40 years in good health and CMV-seronegative. The CDR3 loop reads CASSLEGPRNTGELFF. The DNA for the CDR3 is TGTGCCAGCAGTTTAGAGGGTCCCAGGAACACCGGGGAGCTGTTTTTT.